Following are 6 T cell receptor beta chains from one sample sequenced in a study of cytomegalovirus exposure and HLA in healthy donors. PCR amplification relied on 60 Vbeta primers (plus 13 Jbeta primers). Using immunoSEQ multiplex PCR, the repertoire was profiled, and TCRdb retains in-frame clones only, with some absent. This table holds 200,000 to 250,000 clones, about 84% found once. Sequencing input: PBMCs. The receptors originated from a human donor in good health.

The chain recombines TRBV10-3 with TRBJ2-5; 8 positions agree with TRBD1. The J call could be wrong; TRBJ2-7 is a better fit for the DNA end. The CDR3 spans 14 residues. Germline values: CDR1 ENHRY, CDR2 SYGVKD. The CDR3 nucleotides read TGTGCCATCAGTGAGGGACAGGGTAGGTACGAGCAGTACTTC. Amino acids: CAISEGQGRYEQYF.

The chain joins TRBV19 to TRBJ2-4; TRBD2 is a possible D gene (5 bases). The CDR3 totals 13 residues. Germline lookup yields CDR1 LNHDA and CDR2 SQIVND (reference sequence). CDR3 sequence reads: CASMGDTKNIQYF. The CDR3 DNA reads as TGTGCTTCGATGGGAGATACCAAAAACATTCAGTACTTC.

This clone is a singleton in its sample. The CDR3 protein is CASSQQGGADEQYF. CDR3 coding DNA: TGTGCCAGCAGCCAACAGGGTGGGGCGGACGAGCAGTACTTC. J is TRBJ2-7 and V is TRBV7-9; D might be TRBD1 (6 bases). Germline assignment: CDR1 SEHNR and CDR2 FQNEAQ (reference sequence). V lost 5 bases and J 5 bases, leaving 16 bases between the germline ends. This CDR3 is 14 amino acids long.

The V and J genes are TRBV15 and TRBJ2-3; a possible D gene is TRBD1 (6 bases). Germline V gene data show CDR1 as LNHNV and CDR2 as YYDKDF (reference sequence). The CDR3 loop spans 15 amino acids. Between the trimmed V and J ends, which lost 5 bases and 1 base, there was a span of 13 bases. The chain's CDR3 is CATSPRTARTDTQYF. The CDR3 DNA sequence: TGTGCCACCAGCCCCCGGACAGCCCGCACAGATACGCAGTATTTT.

J is TRBJ2-7 and V is TRBV5-4; 13 bases are shared with TRBD2. The germline CDR1 and CDR2 sequences are SGHNT and YYREEE (reference sequence). With V trimmed by 4 bases and J by 1 base, 8 bases remained unmatched. CDR3 length equals 17 residues. This chain's CDR3 is CASSPPGLAGISYEQYF. Written as DNA, the CDR3 is TGTGCCAGCAGCCCTCCGGGACTAGCGGGAATATCCTACGAGCAGTACTTC.

This clone was recorded a few times. The chain joins TRBV5-8 to TRBJ1-5; no firm D call. CDR3 length equals 13 residues. The ends were cut back, 4 bases at V and 5 bases at J, with 10 bases in the middle. Germline CDR1 SGHTS, CDR2 YDEGEE. The CDR3 region has the DNA TGTGCCAGCAGCATGGGCGTAGATCAGCCCCAGCATTTT. This encodes CASSMGVDQPQHF. Based on the CDR3 plus reference TRBV5-8 and TRBJ1-5, the full variable domain is EAGVTQSPTHLIKTRGQQATLRCSPISGHTSVYWYQQALGLGLQFLLWYDEGEERNRGNFPPRFSGRQFPNYSSELNVNALELEDSALYLCASSMGVDQPQHFGDGTRLSIL.